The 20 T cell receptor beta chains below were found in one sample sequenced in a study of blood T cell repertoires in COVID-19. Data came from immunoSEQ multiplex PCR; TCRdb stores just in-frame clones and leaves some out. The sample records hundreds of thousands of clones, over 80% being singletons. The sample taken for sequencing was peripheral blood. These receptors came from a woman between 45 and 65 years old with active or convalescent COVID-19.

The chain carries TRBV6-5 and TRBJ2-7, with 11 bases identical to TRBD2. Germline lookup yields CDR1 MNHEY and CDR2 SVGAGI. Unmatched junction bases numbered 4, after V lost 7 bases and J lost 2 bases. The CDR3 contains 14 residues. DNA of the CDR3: TGTGCCAGCAACGTAGCGGGAGGGCCCTACGAGCAGTACTTC. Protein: CASNVAGGPYEQYF.

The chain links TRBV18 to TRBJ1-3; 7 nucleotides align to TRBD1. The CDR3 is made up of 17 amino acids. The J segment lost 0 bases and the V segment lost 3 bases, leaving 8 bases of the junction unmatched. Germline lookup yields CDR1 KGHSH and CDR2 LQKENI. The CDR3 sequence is CASSPGVSGGSGNTIYF. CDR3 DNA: TGTGCCAGCTCACCGGGAGTCTCAGGGGGCTCTGGAAACACCATATATTTT.

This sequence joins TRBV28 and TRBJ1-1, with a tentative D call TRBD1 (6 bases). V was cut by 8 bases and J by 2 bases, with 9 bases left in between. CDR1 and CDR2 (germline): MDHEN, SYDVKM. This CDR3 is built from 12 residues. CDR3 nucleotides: TGTGCCAGCCGGGACACAAACACTGAAGCTTTCTTT. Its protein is CASRDTNTEAFF. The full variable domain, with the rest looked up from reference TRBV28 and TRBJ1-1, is DVKVTQSSRYLVKRTGEKVFLECVQDMDHENMFWYRQDPGLGLRLIYFSYDVKMKEKGDIPEGYSVSREKKERFSLILESASTNQTSMYLCASRDTNTEAFFGQGTRLTVV.

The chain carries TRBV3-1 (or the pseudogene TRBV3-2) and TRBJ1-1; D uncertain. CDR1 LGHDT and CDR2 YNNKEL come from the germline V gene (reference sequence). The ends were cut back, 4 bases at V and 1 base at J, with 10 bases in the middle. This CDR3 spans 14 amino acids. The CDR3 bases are TGTGCCAGCAGCCCCGGACTGGGGAACACTGAAGCTTTCTTT. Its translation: CASSPGLGNTEAFF.

CDR3 residues: CASTPGLAGGPRGETQYF. Here the CDR3 DNA reads TGTGCCAGTACCCCGGGACTAGCGGGAGGGCCTAGAGGAGAGACCCAGTACTTC. The rearrangement uses TRBV19 and TRBJ2-5, with TRBD2 matching over 16 bases. Germline CDR1 is LNHDA and CDR2 is SQIVND (reference sequence). There are 18 residues in the CDR3. The V gene end was trimmed by 7 bases and the J gene end by 4 bases; junction bases not matched to a gene: 12.

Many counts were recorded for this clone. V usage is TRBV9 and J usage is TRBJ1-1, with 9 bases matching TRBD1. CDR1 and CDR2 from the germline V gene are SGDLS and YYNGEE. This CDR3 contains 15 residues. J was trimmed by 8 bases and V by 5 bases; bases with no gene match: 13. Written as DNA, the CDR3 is TGTGCCAGCAGACAGCGGGGACAGGGTACGGAGGAAGCTTTCTTT. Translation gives CASRQRGQGTEEAFF.

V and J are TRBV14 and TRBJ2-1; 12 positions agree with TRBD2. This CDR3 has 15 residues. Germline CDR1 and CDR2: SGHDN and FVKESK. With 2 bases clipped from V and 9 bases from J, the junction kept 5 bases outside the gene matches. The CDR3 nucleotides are TGTGCCAGCAGCCAAAAACTAGCGGGAGGAGTTGAGCAGTTCTTC. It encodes CASSQKLAGGVEQFF.

The CDR3 protein is CASSFRGFNIQYF. CDR3 coding DNA: TGTGCCAGTAGCTTTCGGGGTTTCAACATTCAGTACTTC. This chain joins TRBV19 and TRBJ2-4; perhaps TRBD2 as D (5 bases). V was pared by 6 bases and J by 7 bases, with 13 bases between. Looked up from germline, CDR1 is LNHDA and CDR2 is SQIVND (reference sequence). The CDR3 is 13 residues long.

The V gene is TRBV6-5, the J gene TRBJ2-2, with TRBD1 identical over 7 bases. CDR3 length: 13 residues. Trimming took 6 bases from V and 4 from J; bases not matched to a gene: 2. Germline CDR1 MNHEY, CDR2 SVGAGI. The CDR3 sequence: CASRRQGTGELFF. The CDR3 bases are TGTGCCAGCAGAAGACAGGGCACCGGGGAGCTGTTTTTT.

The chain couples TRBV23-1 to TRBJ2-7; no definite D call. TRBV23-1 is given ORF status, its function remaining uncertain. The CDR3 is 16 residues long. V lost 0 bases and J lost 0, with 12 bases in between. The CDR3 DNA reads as TGCGCCAGCAGTCAATCTTACGAGTACGTCTCCTACGAGCAGTACTTC. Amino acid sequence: CASSQSYEYVSYEQYF.

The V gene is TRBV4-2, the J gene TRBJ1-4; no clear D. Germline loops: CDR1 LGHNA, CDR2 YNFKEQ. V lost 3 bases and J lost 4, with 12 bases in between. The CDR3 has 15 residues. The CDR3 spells CASSQGSGFNEKLFF. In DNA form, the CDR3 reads TGTGCCAGCAGCCAGGGCTCGGGGTTTAATGAAAAACTGTTTTTT.

The CDR3 nucleotides are TGTGCCAGCAGCTTTAGGGGACTGCTCTACGAGCAGTACTTC. Amino acid sequence: CASSFRGLLYEQYF. V gene TRBV7-2 combines with J gene TRBJ2-7, with a tentative D call TRBD2 (6 bases). This CDR3 has 14 residues. Trimming cost V 3 bases and J 3 bases, with 12 bases left between them. Per germline, CDR1 SGHTA and CDR2 FQGNSA.

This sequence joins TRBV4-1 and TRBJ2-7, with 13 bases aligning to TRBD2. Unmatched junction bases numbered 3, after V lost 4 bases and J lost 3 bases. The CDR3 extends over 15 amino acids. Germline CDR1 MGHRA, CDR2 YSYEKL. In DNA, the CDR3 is TGCGCCAGCAGCCGCACTAGCGGGAGGGTCTACGAGCAGTACTTC. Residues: CASSRTSGRVYEQYF.

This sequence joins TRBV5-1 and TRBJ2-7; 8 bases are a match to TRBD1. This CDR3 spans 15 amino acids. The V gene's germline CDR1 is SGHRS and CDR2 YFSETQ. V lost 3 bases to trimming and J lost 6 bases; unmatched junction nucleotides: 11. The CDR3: CASSWTGRDMGEQYF. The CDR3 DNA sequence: TGCGCCAGCAGCTGGACAGGGCGTGATATGGGCGAGCAGTACTTC.

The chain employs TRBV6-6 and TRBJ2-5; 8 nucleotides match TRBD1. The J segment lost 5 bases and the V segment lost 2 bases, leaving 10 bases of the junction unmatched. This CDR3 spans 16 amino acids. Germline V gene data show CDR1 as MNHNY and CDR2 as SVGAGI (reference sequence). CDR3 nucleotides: TGTGCCAGCAGTTACCCGATAGGACAGGGTGGGGAGACCCAGTACTTC. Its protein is CASSYPIGQGGETQYF.

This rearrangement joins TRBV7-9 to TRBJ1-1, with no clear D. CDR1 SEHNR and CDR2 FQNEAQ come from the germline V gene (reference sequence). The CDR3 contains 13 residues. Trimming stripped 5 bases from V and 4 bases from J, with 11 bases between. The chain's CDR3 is CASSARRGTEAFF. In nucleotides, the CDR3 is TGTGCCAGCAGCGCCCGGCGAGGCACTGAAGCTTTCTTT.

CDR3 residues: CASSLGAGGVYEQYF. Here the CDR3 DNA reads TGCGCCAGCAGCTTGGGAGCGGGAGGTGTCTACGAGCAGTACTTC. The chain carries TRBV5-1 and TRBJ2-7, with 9 bases matching TRBD2. Germline V gene lookup returns CDR1 SGHRS and CDR2 YFSETQ. This CDR3 region has 15 residues. V trimming: 0 bases; J trimming: 3 bases; junction bases outside the gene matches: 4.

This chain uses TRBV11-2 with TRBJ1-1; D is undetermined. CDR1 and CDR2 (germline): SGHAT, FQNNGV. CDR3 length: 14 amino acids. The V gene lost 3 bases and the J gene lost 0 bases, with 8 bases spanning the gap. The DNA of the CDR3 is TGTGCCAGCAGCTTTTTGGGCCTGAACACTGAAGCTTTCTTT. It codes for CASSFLGLNTEAFF. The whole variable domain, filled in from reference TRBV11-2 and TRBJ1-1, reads EAGVAQSPRYKIIEKRQSVAFWCNPISGHATLYWYQQILGQGPKLLIQFQNNGVVDDSQLPKDRFSAERLKGVDSTLKIQPAKLEDSAVYLCASSFLGLNTEAFFGQGTRLTVV.

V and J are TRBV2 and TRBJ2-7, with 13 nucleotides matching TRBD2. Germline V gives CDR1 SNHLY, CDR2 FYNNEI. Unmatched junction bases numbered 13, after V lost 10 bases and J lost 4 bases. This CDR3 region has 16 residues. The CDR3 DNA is TGTGCCACCATACTAGCGGGAGGGCAGAGTCGGTACGAGCAGTACTTC. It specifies CATILAGGQSRYEQYF.

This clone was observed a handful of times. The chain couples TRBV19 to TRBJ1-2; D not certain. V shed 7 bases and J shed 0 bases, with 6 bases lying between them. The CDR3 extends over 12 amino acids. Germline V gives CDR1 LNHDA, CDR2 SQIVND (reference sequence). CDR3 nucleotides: TGTGCCAGTAAGCAGGCTAACTATGGCTACACCTTC. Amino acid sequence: CASKQANYGYTF.